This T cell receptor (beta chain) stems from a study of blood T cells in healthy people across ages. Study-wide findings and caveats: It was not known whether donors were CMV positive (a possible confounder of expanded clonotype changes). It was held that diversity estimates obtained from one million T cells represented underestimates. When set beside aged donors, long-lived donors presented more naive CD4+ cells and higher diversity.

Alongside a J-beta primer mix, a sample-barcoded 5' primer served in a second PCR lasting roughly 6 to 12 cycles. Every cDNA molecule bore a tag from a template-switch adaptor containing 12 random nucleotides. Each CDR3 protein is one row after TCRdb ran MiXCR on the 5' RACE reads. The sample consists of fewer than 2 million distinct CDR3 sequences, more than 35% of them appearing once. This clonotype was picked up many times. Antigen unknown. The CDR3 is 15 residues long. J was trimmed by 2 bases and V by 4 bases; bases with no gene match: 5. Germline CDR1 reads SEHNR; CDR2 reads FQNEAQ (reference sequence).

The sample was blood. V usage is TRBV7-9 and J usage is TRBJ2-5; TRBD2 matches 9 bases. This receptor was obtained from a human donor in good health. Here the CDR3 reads CASSSLAGTQETQYF. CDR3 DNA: TGTGCCAGCAGCTCGCTAGCGGGGACTCAAGAGACCCAGTACTTC.